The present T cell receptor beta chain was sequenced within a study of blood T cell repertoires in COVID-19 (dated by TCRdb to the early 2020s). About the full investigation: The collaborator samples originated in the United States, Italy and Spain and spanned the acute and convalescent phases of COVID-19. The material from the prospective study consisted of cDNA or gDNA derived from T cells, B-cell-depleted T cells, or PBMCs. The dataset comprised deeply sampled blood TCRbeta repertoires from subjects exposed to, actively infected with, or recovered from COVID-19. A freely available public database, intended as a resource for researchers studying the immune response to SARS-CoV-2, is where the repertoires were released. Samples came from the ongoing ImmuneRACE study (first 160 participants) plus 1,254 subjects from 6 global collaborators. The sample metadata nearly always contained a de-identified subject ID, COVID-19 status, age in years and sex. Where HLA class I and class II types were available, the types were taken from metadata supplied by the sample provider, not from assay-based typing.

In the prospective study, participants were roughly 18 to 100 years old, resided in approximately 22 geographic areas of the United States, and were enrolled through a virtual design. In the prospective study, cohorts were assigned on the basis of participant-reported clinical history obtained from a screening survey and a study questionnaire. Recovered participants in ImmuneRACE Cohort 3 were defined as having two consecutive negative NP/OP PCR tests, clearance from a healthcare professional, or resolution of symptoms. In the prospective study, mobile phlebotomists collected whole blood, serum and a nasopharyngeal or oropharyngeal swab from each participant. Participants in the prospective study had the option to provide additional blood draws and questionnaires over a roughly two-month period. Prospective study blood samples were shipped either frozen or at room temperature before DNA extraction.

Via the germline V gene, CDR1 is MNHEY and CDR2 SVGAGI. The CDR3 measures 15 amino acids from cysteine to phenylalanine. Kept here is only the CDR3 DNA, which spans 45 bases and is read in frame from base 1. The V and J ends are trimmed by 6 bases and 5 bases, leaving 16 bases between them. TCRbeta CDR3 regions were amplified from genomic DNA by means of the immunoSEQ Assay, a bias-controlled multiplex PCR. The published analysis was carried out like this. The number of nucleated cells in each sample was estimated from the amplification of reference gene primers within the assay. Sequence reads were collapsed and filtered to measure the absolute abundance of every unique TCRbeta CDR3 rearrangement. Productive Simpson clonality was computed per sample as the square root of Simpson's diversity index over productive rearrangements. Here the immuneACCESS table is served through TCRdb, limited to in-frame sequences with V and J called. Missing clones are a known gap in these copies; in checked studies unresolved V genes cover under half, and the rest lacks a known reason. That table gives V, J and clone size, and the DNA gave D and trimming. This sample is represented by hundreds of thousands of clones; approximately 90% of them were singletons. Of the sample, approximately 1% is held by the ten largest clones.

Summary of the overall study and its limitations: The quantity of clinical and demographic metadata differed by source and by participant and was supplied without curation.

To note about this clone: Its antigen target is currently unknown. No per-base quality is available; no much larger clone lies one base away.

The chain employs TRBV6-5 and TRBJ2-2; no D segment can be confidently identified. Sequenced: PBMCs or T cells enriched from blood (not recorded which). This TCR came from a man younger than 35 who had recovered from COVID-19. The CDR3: CASSPNPTITGELFF. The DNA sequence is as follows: TGTGCCAGCAGCCCGAACCCCACTATAACCGGGGAGCTGTTTTTT.